This TCR beta chain comes out of a study of radiotherapy plus CTLA-4 blockade in lung cancer. Overall study results and limits: Early clonal dynamics of blood T cells, together with interferon-beta, were reported as the best response predictor. Subsequent to radiotherapy plus ipilimumab, tumor-derived TCR clones underwent expansion in blood.

To note about this clone: Its cognate antigen is unknown.

Trimming shortened V by 6 bases and J by 2 bases, and 11 bases separated the two germline ends. Germline values: CDR1 LNHDA, CDR2 SQIVND (reference sequence). The CDR3 is 13 amino acids. Libraries were prepared by immunoSEQ multiplex PCR; TCRdb keeps only in-frame clonotypes and omits some of them. The profile shows tens of thousands of clones, about two thirds of them singletons. The material was peripheral blood, obtained from a patient treated with radiotherapy plus ipilimumab. The sequence was collected from a human donor with non-small cell lung cancer who had stable disease on radiotherapy plus ipilimumab. V and J are TRBV19 and TRBJ2-7; D may be TRBD2 (5 bases). CDR3 region: CASRGVGTYEQYF. CDR3 nucleotide sequence: TGTGCCAGTAGGGGAGTGGGAACCTACGAGCAGTACTTC.